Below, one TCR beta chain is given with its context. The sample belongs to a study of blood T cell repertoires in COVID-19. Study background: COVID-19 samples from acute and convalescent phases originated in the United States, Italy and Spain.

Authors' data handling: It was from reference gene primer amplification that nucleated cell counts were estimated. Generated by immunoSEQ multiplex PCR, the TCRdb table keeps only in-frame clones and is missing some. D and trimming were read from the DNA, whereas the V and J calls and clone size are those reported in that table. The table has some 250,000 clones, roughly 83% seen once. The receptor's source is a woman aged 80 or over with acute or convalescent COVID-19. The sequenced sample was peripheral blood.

CDR3 sequence: CATPGGGYGTEAFF. The CDR3 bases are TGCGCCACCCCCGGGGGAGGGTACGGCACTGAAGCTTTCTTT. This chain joins TRBV5-1 and TRBJ1-1, with D perhaps TRBD1 (5 bases). This CDR3 contains 14 residues. V was cut by 9 bases and J by 4 bases, with 19 bases left in between. The germline V gene has CDR1 SGHRS and CDR2 YFSETQ.